The rows below give T cell receptor beta chains drawn from one sample of a study of shared clonotypes between healthy human individuals. Assay used: immunoSEQ multiplex PCR; TCRdb lists only in-frame clones, some missing. The sample has some 2.1 million clones, 93% seen once; the top ten hold 1.5% to 2%. Sequencing was performed on naive CD8+ T cells from PBMCs. Source of these receptors: a man in his late teens or twenties in good health. Some clones in this sample may be carry-over from other donors' samples. CDR3s include the opening cysteine and the closing phenylalanine or tryptophan. Fields, in order: D gene, J gene, V gene, clone size, CDR3 protein, CDR3 DNA. A D gene is named only where the DNA matches it firmly. Clone sizes are given selectively: once, few, many, or a class where the clone is expanded.

.	TRBJ1-1	TRBV5-1	.	CASSQARGNTEAFF	TGCGCCAGCAGTCAAGCAAGGGGGAACACTGAAGCTTTCTTT
.	TRBJ2-4	TRBV7-8	.	CASSPRRPQAENIQYF	TGTGCCAGCAGCCCTCGTCGCCCCCAGGCCGAAAACATTCAGTACTTC
.	TRBJ2-3	TRBV28	once	CASSLSLGGRTLLSDTQYF	TGTGCCAGCAGTTTATCGTTGGGAGGCCGCACCCTCCTCTCGGATACGCAGTATTTT
.	TRBJ2-7	TRBV29-1	.	CSVSDRRSDYEQYF	TGCAGCGTTTCAGACAGGAGATCGGACTACGAGCAGTACTTC
.	TRBJ2-1	TRBV19	.	CASSIRGTEQFF	TGTGCCAGTAGTATTCGGGGGACTGAGCAGTTCTTC
TRBD2	TRBJ2-1	TRBV7-9	.	CASSEGLAGPTGNEQFF	TGTGCCAGCAGCGAGGGACTAGCGGGACCGACGGGCAATGAGCAGTTCTTC
.	TRBJ2-1	TRBV13	.	CASSLKSDFYNEQFF	TGTGCCAGCAGCTTAAAGTCGGACTTCTACAATGAGCAGTTCTTC
.	TRBJ1-5	TRBV4-3	.	CASSQDRGLNQPQHF	TGCGCCAGCAGCCAAGATAGGGGACTCAATCAGCCCCAGCATTTT
.	TRBJ1-2	TRBV9	.	CASSVWSGGSYGYTF	TGTGCCAGCAGCGTCTGGTCCGGGGGGAGCTATGGCTACACCTTC
.	TRBJ1-4	TRBV4-1	.	CASSQEKGANEKLFF	TGCGCCAGCAGCCAAGAGAAGGGAGCTAATGAAAAACTGTTTTTT
TRBD2	TRBJ2-7	TRBV7-8	once	CASSFPGGYLSEQYF	TGTGCCAGCAGCTTCCCGGGAGGGTATCTTTCCGAGCAGTACTTC
.	TRBJ2-2	TRBV7-3	.	CASSYLTGELFF	TGTGCCAGCAGCTATCTCACCGGGGAGCTGTTTTTT
.	TRBJ1-1	TRBV7-9	few	CASSLGAGLNTEAFF	TGTGCCAGCAGCTTAGGGGCAGGGCTGAACACTGAAGCTTTCTTT
.	TRBJ1-2	TRBV10-2	.	CASSDYDSGYGYTF	TGCGCCAGCAGTGACTACGACAGCGGGTATGGCTACACCTTC
.	TRBJ1-1	TRBV10-3	.	CATKTREVEAFF	TGTGCCACCAAAACCCGGGAGGTTGAAGCTTTCTTT
TRBD1	TRBJ1-4	TRBV7-9	.	CASSRITGAMTNEKLFF	TGTGCCAGCAGCAGGATTACAGGGGCGATGACTAATGAAAAACTGTTTTTT
.	TRBJ2-3	TRBV6-5	.	CASSFTETDTQYF	TGTGCCAGCAGTTTTACAGAGACAGATACGCAGTATTTT
.	TRBJ2-1	TRBV9	.	CASGGAYNEQFF	TGTGCCAGCGGCGGGGCCTACAATGAGCAGTTCTTC
.	TRBJ2-2	TRBV6-5	.	CASRGQFTGELFF	TGTGCCAGCAGAGGACAGTTCACCGGGGAGCTGTTTTTT
.	TRBJ1-1	TRBV5-4	few	CASSSGGTEAFF	TGTGCCAGCAGCTCCGGGGGGACTGAAGCTTTCTTT
TRBD1	TRBJ2-4	TRBV11-2	.	CASTRDRGVYF	TGTGCCAGCACCCGGGACAGGGGAGTGTACTTC
.	TRBJ1-5	TRBV27	.	CASSLHGLRDNQPQHF	TGTGCCAGCAGTCTCCACGGGCTGAGGGACAATCAGCCCCAGCATTTT
.	TRBJ2-3	TRBV9	.	CASTQTGSTDTQYF	TGTGCCAGCACCCAGACGGGGAGCACAGATACGCAGTATTTT
.	TRBJ1-1	TRBV19	.	CASKEGTTEAFF	TGTGCCAGTAAGGAGGGGACAACTGAAGCTTTCTTT
TRBD2	TRBJ2-1	TRBV4-1	once	CASSLRGASGYNEQFF	TGCGCCAGCAGCCTTAGGGGGGCTAGCGGGTACAATGAGCAGTTCTTC
.	TRBJ1-3	TRBV6-6	.	CASLGDTIYF	TGTGCGAGCCTTGGGGACACCATATATTTT
.	TRBJ1-1	TRBV19	.	CASGPPGQGRTEAFF	TGTGCCAGTGGCCCCCCTGGGCAGGGGAGAACTGAAGCTTTCTTT
TRBD1	TRBJ2-7	TRBV7-2	.	CASSLVVTGSSYEQYF	TGTGCCAGCAGCTTAGTTGTGACAGGGTCTTCCTACGAGCAGTACTTC
TRBD1	TRBJ2-2	TRBV5-6	.	CASSPRSRDRTGELFF	TGTGCCAGCAGCCCACGAAGCCGGGACAGAACCGGGGAGCTGTTTTTT
TRBD1	TRBJ2-7	TRBV27	.	CATSGQGDVLADEQYF	TGTGCCACCTCTGGACAGGGGGACGTTCTGGCAGACGAGCAGTACTTC
.	TRBJ2-7	TRBV27	.	CASSLSQGGYEQYF	TGTGCCAGCAGTTTATCACAGGGAGGCTACGAGCAGTACTTC
.	TRBJ2-3	TRBV19	.	CASSISGTSTDTQYF	TGTGCCAGTAGTATCTCCGGGACTAGCACAGATACGCAGTATTTT
.	TRBJ2-6	TRBV7-9	.	CASGGSTNSGANVLTF	TGTGCCAGCGGCGGCAGTACGAACTCTGGGGCCAACGTCCTGACTTTC
.	TRBJ2-1	TRBV27	.	CASSLSGPKDPEQFF	TGTGCCAGCAGTTTATCGGGACCAAAAGACCCTGAGCAGTTCTTC
TRBD2	TRBJ2-1	TRBV7-6	.	CASSLLAGGPNEQFF	TGTGCCAGCAGCTTACTAGCGGGAGGGCCCAATGAGCAGTTCTTC
TRBD1	TRBJ1-4	TRBV5-1	.	CASSLEVTRGLDEKLFF	TGCGCCAGCAGCTTGGAGGTTACCAGGGGGTTAGATGAAAAACTGTTTTTT
.	TRBJ2-7	TRBV5-1	.	CASSLIGTLSYEQYF	TGCGCCAGCAGCTTGATAGGGACTCTCTCCTACGAGCAGTACTTC
.	TRBJ1-1	TRBV6-5	.	CASSPGSGVHTEAFF	TGTGCCAGCAGTCCCGGGTCAGGGGTCCACACTGAAGCTTTCTTT
.	TRBJ1-1	TRBV7-9	.	CASTSGAVLEAFF	TGTGCCAGCACTTCGGGGGCAGTCCTGGAAGCTTTCTTT
TRBD2	TRBJ2-1	TRBV5-1	.	CASSFPGRSSYNEQFF	TGCGCCAGCAGCTTCCCCGGGAGGAGCTCCTACAATGAGCAGTTCTTC
.	TRBJ1-1	TRBV10-3	.	CAIRGGSEAFF	TGTGCCATCAGGGGGGGCTCTGAAGCTTTCTTT
TRBD1	TRBJ2-5	TRBV2	.	CASGGTGEYF	TGTGCCAGTGGGGGGACAGGGGAGTACTTC
.	TRBJ2-7	TRBV6-1	.	CASSEAVLSSYEQYF	TGTGCCAGCAGTGAAGCGGTCCTGAGCTCCTACGAGCAGTACTTC